The 3 T cell receptor beta chains in this list originate from one sample, sequenced in a study of early T cells in non-severe SARS-CoV-2 infection. TCRdb used MiXCR to reprocess the 5' RACE reads, holding one entry per CDR3 protein. The sample yields about 94,000 distinct CDR3 sequences, about 13% seen once. Sequencing was done on a sample of whole blood. These receptors were obtained from an adult who was a healthcare worker with PCR-confirmed SARS-CoV-2 infection or an uninfected control (not recorded which).

In this sample, this clonotype turned up a few times. The rearrangement joins TRBV28 to TRBJ1-2, with a weak D call TRBD1 (5 bases). V was trimmed by 7 bases and J by 4 bases, leaving 25 bases between them. The CDR3 loop spans 17 amino acids. The germline V gene encodes CDR1 MDHEN and CDR2 SYDVKM. The chain's CDR3 is CASTLTYRQDSPYGYTF. The DNA of the CDR3 is TGTGCCAGCACACTGACGTATCGCCAAGACAGCCCCTATGGCTACACCTTC.

This clonotype was seen a few times. The CDR3 region is CASSQSEELSLLEQYF. The CDR3, as DNA: TGCGCCAGCAGCCAATCCGAAGAGCTTTCCCTCCTCGAGCAGTACTTC. The V call is TRBV4-3, the J call TRBJ2-7, with unresolved D. The length of the CDR3 is 16 residues. V gave up 2 bases and J gave up 6 bases, with 20 bases separating them. Germline assignment: CDR1 LGHNA and CDR2 YSLEER.

This clonotype was picked up many times. The V and J genes are TRBV11-1 and TRBJ2-1; D may be TRBD1 (6 bases). The CDR3 sequence is 12 residues long. Trimming shortened V by 1 base and J by 10 bases, and 8 bases separated the two germline ends. Germline values: CDR1 SGHAT, CDR2 FQDESV (reference sequence). CDR3 sequence reads: CASSLGQGEQFF. The CDR3, as DNA: TGTGCCAGCAGCTTAGGGCAGGGGGAGCAGTTCTTC.